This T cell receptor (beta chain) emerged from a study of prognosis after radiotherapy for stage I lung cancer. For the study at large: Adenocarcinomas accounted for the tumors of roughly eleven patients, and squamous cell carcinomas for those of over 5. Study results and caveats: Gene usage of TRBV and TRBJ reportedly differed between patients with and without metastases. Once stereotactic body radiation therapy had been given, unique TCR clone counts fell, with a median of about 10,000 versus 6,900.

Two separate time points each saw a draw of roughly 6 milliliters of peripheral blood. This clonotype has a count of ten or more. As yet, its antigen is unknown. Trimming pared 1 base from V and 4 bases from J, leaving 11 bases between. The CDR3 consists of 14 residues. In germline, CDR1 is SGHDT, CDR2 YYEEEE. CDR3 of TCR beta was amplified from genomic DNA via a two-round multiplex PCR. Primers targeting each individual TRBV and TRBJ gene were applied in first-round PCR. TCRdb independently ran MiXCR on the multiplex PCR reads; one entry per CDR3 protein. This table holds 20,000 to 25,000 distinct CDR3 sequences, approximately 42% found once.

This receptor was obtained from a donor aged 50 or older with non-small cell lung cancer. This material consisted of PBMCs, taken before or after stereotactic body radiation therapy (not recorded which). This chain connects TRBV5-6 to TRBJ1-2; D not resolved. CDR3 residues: CASSLISISYGYTF. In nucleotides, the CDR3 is TGTGCCAGCAGCTTGATTAGCATATCCTATGGCTACACCTTC.